This T cell receptor beta chain is from a study of blood T cell repertoires in COVID-19. The data were produced by immunoSEQ multiplex PCR, yet TCRdb's version contains in-frame clones alone and is incomplete. Of roughly 200,000 clones in the sample, 90% were seen once. CDR1 LNHNV and CDR2 YYDKDF come from the germline V gene (reference sequence). CDR3 length: 17 amino acids. V was clipped by 6 bases and J by 1 base; unmatched bases: 11. The chain uses TRBV15 and TRBJ2-2; 7 bases are a match to TRBD1. This TCR was sampled from a man in his fifties with acute or convalescent COVID-19. Sequencing was carried out using peripheral blood. DNA for the CDR3: TGTGCCACCAGGCCCGCCACAGGGGTGCGGAACACCGGGGAGCTGTTTTTT. Protein sequence: CATRPATGVRNTGELFF.